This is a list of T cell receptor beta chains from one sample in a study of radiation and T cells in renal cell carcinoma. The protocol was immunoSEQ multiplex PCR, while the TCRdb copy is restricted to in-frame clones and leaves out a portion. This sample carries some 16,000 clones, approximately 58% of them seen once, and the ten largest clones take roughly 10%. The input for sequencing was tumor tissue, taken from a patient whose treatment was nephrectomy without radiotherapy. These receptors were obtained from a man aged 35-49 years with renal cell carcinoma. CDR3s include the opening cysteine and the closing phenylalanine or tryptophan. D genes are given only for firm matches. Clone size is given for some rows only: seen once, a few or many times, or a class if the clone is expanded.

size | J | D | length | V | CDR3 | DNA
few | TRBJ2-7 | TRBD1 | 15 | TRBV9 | CASSVGDRDSYEQYF | TGTGCCAGCAGCGTAGGGGACAGGGACTCCTACGAGCAGTACTTC
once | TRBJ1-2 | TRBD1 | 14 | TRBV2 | CASSGLQGSHGYTF | TGTGCCAGCAGTGGTCTACAGGGGTCGCATGGCTACACCTTC
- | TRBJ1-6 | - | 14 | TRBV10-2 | CASSEVAGDSPLHF | TGCGCCAGCAGTGAGGTGGCAGGGGATTCACCCCTCCACTTT
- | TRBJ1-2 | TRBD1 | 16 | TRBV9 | CASSVHMGTDGRGYTF | TGTGCCAGCAGCGTCCACATGGGGACAGATGGACGTGGCTACACCTTC
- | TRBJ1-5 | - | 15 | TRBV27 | CASSLRGLVNQPQHF | TGTGCCAGCAGTTTAAGGGGTTTAGTCAATCAGCCCCAGCATTTT
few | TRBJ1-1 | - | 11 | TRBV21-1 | CASGDRGEAFF | TGTGCCAGCGGCGACCGGGGTGAAGCTTTCTTT
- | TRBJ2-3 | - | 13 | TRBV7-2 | CASTLHGTDTQYF | TGTGCCAGCACCCTACATGGAACAGATACGCAGTATTTT
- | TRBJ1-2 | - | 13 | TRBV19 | CASSPKFNYGYTF | TGTGCCAGTAGTCCGAAGTTTAACTATGGCTACACCTTC
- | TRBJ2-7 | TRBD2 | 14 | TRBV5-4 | CASSSPAGAYEQYF | TGTGCCAGCAGCTCCCCAGCGGGGGCCTACGAGCAGTACTTC
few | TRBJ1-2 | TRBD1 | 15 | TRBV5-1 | CASSLSGTGIYGYTF | TGCGCCAGCAGCTTGTCCGGGACAGGGATTTATGGCTACACCTTC
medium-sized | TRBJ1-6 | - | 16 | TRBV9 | CASSVSLSSYNSPLHF | TGTGCCAGCAGCGTGTCTTTAAGCTCCTATAATTCACCCCTCCACTTT
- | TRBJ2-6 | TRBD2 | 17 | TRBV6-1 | CASSERGDPLGHNVLTF | TGTGCCAGCAGTGAACGGGGGGACCCCTTGGGTCACAACGTCCTGACTTTC
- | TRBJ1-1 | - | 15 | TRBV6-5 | CASSYGVPANTEAFF | TGTGCCAGCAGTTACGGGGTTCCTGCGAACACTGAAGCTTTCTTT
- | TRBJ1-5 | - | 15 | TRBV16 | CASSQAGYSNQPQHF | TGTGCCAGCAGCCAAGCGGGATATAGCAATCAGCCCCAGCATTTT
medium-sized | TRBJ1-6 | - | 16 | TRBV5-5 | CASSLAWGPLGSPLHF | TGTGCCAGCAGCTTGGCGTGGGGTCCACTGGGGTCACCCCTCCACTTT
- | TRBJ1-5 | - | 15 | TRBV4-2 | CASSQDPGQSQPQHF | TGTGCCAGCAGCCAAGATCCGGGACAATCTCAGCCCCAGCATTTT
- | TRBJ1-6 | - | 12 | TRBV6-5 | CASSYHNSPLHF | TGTGCCAGCAGTTACCATAATTCACCCCTCCACTTT
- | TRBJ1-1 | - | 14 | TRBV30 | CAWSATNRYTEAFF | TGTGCCTGGAGTGCCACGAACAGATACACTGAAGCTTTCTTT
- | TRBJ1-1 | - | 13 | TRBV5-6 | CASSPPGNTEAFF | TGTGCCAGCAGTCCCCCCGGGAACACTGAAGCTTTCTTT
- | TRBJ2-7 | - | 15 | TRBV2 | CASSVVTGPRDEQYF | TGTGCCAGCAGTGTTGTGACAGGCCCTAGGGACGAGCAGTACTTC
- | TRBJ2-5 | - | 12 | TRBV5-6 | CASSFGSETQYF | TGTGCCAGCAGCTTTGGTTCCGAGACCCAGTACTTC
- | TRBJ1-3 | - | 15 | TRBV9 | CASGKGSISGNTIYF | TGTGCCAGCGGCAAGGGTAGTATCTCTGGAAACACCATATATTTT
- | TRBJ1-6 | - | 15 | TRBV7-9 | CASSFKLGPNSPLHF | TGTGCCAGCAGCTTTAAGCTTGGTCCTAATTCACCCCTCCACTTT
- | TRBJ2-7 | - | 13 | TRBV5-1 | CASSLGASVEQYF | TGCGCCAGCAGCTTGGGGGCATCGGTTGAGCAGTACTTC
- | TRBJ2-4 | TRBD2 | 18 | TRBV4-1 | CASSPGLAGGLAKNIQYF | TGCGCCAGCAGCCCGGGACTAGCGGGGGGGCTGGCCAAAAACATTCAGTACTTC
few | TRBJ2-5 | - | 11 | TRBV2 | CASSVSRTQYF | TGTGCCAGCAGTGTCTCTAGAACCCAGTACTTC
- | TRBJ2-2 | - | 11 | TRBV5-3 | CARSLTGELFF | TGTGCCAGAAGCTTGACCGGGGAGCTGTTTTTT
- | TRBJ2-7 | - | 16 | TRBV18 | CASSQVRSTGIDEQYF | TGTGCCAGCTCACAAGTCCGGAGCACGGGGATCGACGAGCAGTACTTC
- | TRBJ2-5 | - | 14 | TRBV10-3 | CAISESGRGYEQYF | TGTGCCATCAGTGAGTCGGGGAGAGGGTATGAGCAGTACTTC
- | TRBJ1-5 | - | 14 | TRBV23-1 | CASSPSTGNQPQHF | TGCGCCAGCAGCCCGTCGACAGGCAATCAGCCCCAGCATTTT
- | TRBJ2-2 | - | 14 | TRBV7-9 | CASSLVRETGELFF | TGTGCCAGCAGCTTAGTGAGGGAAACCGGGGAGCTGTTTTTT
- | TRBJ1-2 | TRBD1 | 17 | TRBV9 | CASSAPLRTGASIGYTF | TGTGCCAGCAGCGCCCCTCTGAGGACAGGGGCCTCCATTGGCTACACCTTC
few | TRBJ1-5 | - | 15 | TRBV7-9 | CASSLMAASNQPQHF | TGTGCCAGCAGCTTAATGGCAGCTAGCAATCAGCCCCAGCATTTT
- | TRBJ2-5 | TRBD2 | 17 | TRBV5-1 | CASSLGTSGGPQETQYF | TGCGCCAGCAGCTTGGGGACTAGCGGGGGCCCCCAGGAGACCCAGTACTTC
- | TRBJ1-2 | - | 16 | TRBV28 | CASTKGRDLANYGYTF | TGTGCCAGCACCAAGGGGAGGGATTTAGCTAACTATGGCTACACCTTC
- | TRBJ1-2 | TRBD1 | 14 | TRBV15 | CATSRGEGAQGYTF | TGTGCCACCAGCAGAGGAGAGGGGGCGCAGGGCTACACCTTC
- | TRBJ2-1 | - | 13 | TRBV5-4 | CATNEISYNEQFF | TGTGCCACCAACGAAATATCCTACAATGAGCAGTTCTTC
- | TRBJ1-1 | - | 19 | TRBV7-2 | CASSQFGGPGVGSSTEAFF | TGTGCCAGCAGCCAATTTGGGGGCCCAGGGGTCGGGAGTAGCACTGAAGCTTTCTTT
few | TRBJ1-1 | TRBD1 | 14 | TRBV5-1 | CASCSGGGYTEAFF | TGCGCCAGCTGTTCAGGGGGCGGGTACACTGAAGCTTTCTTT
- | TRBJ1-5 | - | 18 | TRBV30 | CAWSVSFSGGRRNQPQHF | TGTGCCTGGAGTGTAAGTTTTTCGGGCGGGCGTCGCAATCAGCCCCAGCATTTT
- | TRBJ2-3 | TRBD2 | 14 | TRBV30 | CAWSLGGGYDTQYF | TGTGCCTGGAGCCTGGGGGGGGGATATGATACGCAGTATTTT
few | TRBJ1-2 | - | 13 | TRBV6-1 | CASEWRGLLGYTF | TGTGCCAGCGAGTGGAGGGGATTGTTAGGCTACACCTTC
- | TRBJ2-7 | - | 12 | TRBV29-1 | CSASGNSYEQYF | TGCAGCGCCTCCGGCAACTCCTACGAGCAGTACTTC
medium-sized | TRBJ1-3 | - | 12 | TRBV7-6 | CASSLEGNTIYF | TGTGCCAGCAGCTTAGAAGGAAACACCATATATTTT
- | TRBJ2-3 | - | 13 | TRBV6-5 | CASSYAGADTQYF | TGTGCCAGCAGTTACGCAGGTGCAGATACGCAGTATTTT
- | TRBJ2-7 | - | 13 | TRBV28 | CASSRGQPYEQYF | TGTGCCAGCAGTCGCGGACAGCCCTACGAGCAGTACTTC